These 27 T cell receptor beta chains were sequenced from one sample in a study of blood T cell repertoires in COVID-19. The data were produced by immunoSEQ multiplex PCR, yet TCRdb's version contains in-frame clones alone and is incomplete. Of under 80,000 clones listed, around nine tenths were seen once; the top ten hold about 15%. Sequencing input: peripheral blood. The source of these receptors is a man between 70 and 80 years old with active or convalescent COVID-19.

V and J are TRBV12-5 and TRBJ2-2; 11 bases match TRBD1. The CDR3 contains 19 residues. Germline assignment: CDR1 LGHNT and CDR2 FRNRAP. J was trimmed by 5 bases and V by 2 bases; bases with no gene match: 13. CDR3 in DNA: TGTGCTAGTGGTTTGATACTCATCGGGACAGGGGGTTGGACCGGGGAGCTGTTTTTT. Its protein product is CASGLILIGTGGWTGELFF.

The V gene is TRBV7-2, the J gene TRBJ1-2, with D unclear. The V gene lost 3 bases and the J gene lost 4 bases, with 18 bases spanning the gap. This CDR3 is 16 amino acids long. CDR1 is SGHTA and CDR2 is FQGNSA in the germline V gene. In DNA, the CDR3 is TGTGCCAGCAGCTTTAACCCCGGAGGTTTGCCCTATGGCTACACCTTC. Protein product: CASSFNPGGLPYGYTF.

V is TRBV21-1 and J is TRBJ2-7; the table calls TRBD2, which could not be checked here. TRBV21-1 is a documented pseudogene. The CDR3 is made up of 17 amino acids. In DNA form, the CDR3 reads TGTGCCAGCAGTTCGGACGTACTAGCGGGAGGAGCCTACGAGCAGTACTTC. This gives the protein CASSSDVLAGGAYEQYF.

CDR3 region: CATSLGDNQPQHF. CDR3 in DNA: TGTGCCACCTCCTTAGGGGACAATCAGCCCCAGCATTTT. This chain joins TRBV19 and TRBJ1-5; possible D gene TRBD1, 5 bases. V was pared by 10 bases and J by 3 bases, with 13 bases between. This CDR3 comprises 13 residues. Germline V CDR1 and CDR2: LNHDA, SQIVND (reference sequence).

The J gene is TRBJ2-7, the V gene TRBV27; TRBD2 matches at 7 bases. CDR3 length equals 12 residues. Germline CDR1 is MNHEY and CDR2 is SMNVEV (reference sequence). Unmatched junction bases numbered 8, after V lost 9 bases and J lost 6 bases. This CDR3 is CASGWPSGEQYF. For the CDR3, the DNA is TGTGCCAGTGGTTGGCCTAGCGGCGAGCAGTACTTC.

This chain connects TRBV14 to TRBJ2-1, with D unresolved. The CDR3 is 13 residues long. The germline gives CDR1 SGHDN, CDR2 FVKESK. The ends were cut back, 4 bases at V and 6 bases at J, with 10 bases in the middle. The CDR3 DNA reads as TGTGCCAGCAGCCCCCTTAGTTTCAATGAGCAGTTCTTC. Translation: CASSPLSFNEQFF. Based on the CDR3 plus reference TRBV14 and TRBJ2-1, the full variable domain is EAGVTQFPSHSVIEKGQTVTLRCDPISGHDNLYWYRRVMGKEIKFLLHFVKESKQDESGMPNNRFLAERTGGTYSTLKVQPAELEDSGVYFCASSPLSFNEQFFGPGTRLTVL.

This clone appeared a few times. The chain employs TRBV5-1 and TRBJ2-5, with D possibly TRBD1 on 5 matching bases. Trimming took off 5 bases at V and 1 base at J, with 9 bases between the two ends. This CDR3 comprises 13 residues. The germline CDR1 and CDR2 sequences are SGHRS and YFSETQ. The CDR3 sequence is CASRVDSQETQYF. The DNA for the CDR3 is TGCGCCAGCAGGGTCGACAGCCAAGAGACCCAGTACTTC.

The chain employs TRBV7-2 and TRBJ1-6; 8 bases map to TRBD1. The CDR3 sequence is 15 residues long. V shed 1 base and J 10 bases; nucleotides not matched to a gene: 6. The germline CDR1 and CDR2 sequences are SGHTA and FQGNSA. The CDR3 bases are TGTGCCAGCAGCTTAGATCAGGGGGCAGGATCACCCCTCCACTTT. Residues: CASSLDQGAGSPLHF.

The table lists this clone with a few counts. The CDR3 loop is CSASRGAGYTF. CDR3 nucleotide sequence: TGCAGTGCTAGTCGTGGGGCCGGCTACACCTTC. This sequence joins TRBV20-1 and TRBJ1-2; possibly TRBD1 for D (5 bases). V was cut by 3 bases and J by 8 bases, with 10 bases left in between. Germline V gene lookup returns CDR1 DFQATT and CDR2 SNEGSKA (reference sequence). This CDR3 has 11 amino acids.

The chain carries TRBV9 and TRBJ2-5; 7 bases are shared with TRBD1. The CDR3 is 16 residues long. Losses at the gene ends were 4 bases for V and 5 bases for J; bases not matched to a gene: 14. Per the germline V gene, CDR1 is SGDLS and CDR2 is YYNGEE. CDR3 coding DNA: TGTGCCAGCAGCTTCGGTACAGGGGTGGGTCTGGAGACCCAGTACTTC. It encodes CASSFGTGVGLETQYF.

This clone was found once. The rearrangement links TRBV10-3 to TRBJ2-2; 13 bases fit TRBD2. The germline V gene has CDR1 ENHRY and CDR2 SYGVKD. J gave up 7 bases and V 3 bases, and 5 bases lay outside the gene matches. The CDR3 loop spans 16 amino acids. In DNA, the CDR3 is TGTGCCATCAGTGAAAGACTAGCGGGAGGACACGGGGAGCTGTTTTTT. Translating gives CAISERLAGGHGELFF.

This sequence joins TRBV2 and TRBJ2-1; D ambiguous. The germline V gene encodes CDR1 SNHLY and CDR2 FYNNEI. The CDR3 runs 12 residues. V lost 8 bases and J lost 6, with 11 bases in between. The CDR3 DNA follows: TGTGCCAGCGGCCCTGAGGTCAATGAGCAGTTCTTC. Translating it yields CASGPEVNEQFF.

This chain uses TRBV7-9 with TRBJ2-7; 7 bases line up with TRBD1. Looked up from germline, CDR1 is SEHNR and CDR2 is FQNEAQ (reference sequence). This CDR3 comprises 14 residues. J was trimmed by 7 bases and V by 1 base; bases with no gene match: 7. The CDR3 DNA reads TGTGCCAGCAGCTTAGTGACAGGGCCTGGGGAGCAGTACTTC. Translated, it gives CASSLVTGPGEQYF.

The chain combines TRBV9 with TRBJ2-3; a weak D match, TRBD2 (5 bases). Germline loops: CDR1 SGDLS, CDR2 YYNGEE. Trimming cost V 0 bases and J 0 bases, with 8 bases left between them. CDR3 length: 15 amino acids. CDR3 sequence: CASSVEGGSTDTQYF. In DNA, the CDR3 is TGTGCCAGCAGCGTAGAAGGCGGGAGCACAGATACGCAGTATTTT.

The rearrangement links TRBV6-5 to TRBJ1-1; D ambiguous. Germline CDR1 MNHEY, CDR2 SVGAGI. V lost 8 bases and J 10 bases, leaving 17 bases between the germline ends. There are 12 residues in the CDR3. CDR3 amino acids: CASLSGSSAAFF. In DNA form, the CDR3 reads TGTGCCAGCCTCTCTGGCAGTTCCGCAGCTTTCTTT.

This chain joins TRBV6-6 and TRBJ2-1, with D unclear. This CDR3 is built from 12 residues. Germline lookup yields CDR1 MNHNY and CDR2 SVGAGI (reference sequence). V lost 2 bases to trimming and J lost 4 bases, with 3 bases between them. The CDR3 bases are TGTGCCAGCAGTTACCAATACAATGAGCAGTTCTTC. It specifies CASSYQYNEQFF.

The rearrangement links TRBV6-5 to TRBJ1-2; TRBD1 is a possible D gene (5 bases). CDR1 is MNHEY and CDR2 is SVGAGI in the germline V gene. The V end lost 2 bases, the J end lost 6 bases, and 10 bases lay between the germline ends. The length of the CDR3 is 13 residues. The CDR3 protein is CASSYGRVDGYTF. CDR3 nucleotide sequence: TGTGCCAGCAGTTACGGCAGGGTGGATGGCTACACCTTC.

V usage is TRBV15 and J usage is TRBJ1-5, with 7 bases matching TRBD1. V gave up 1 base and J gave up 3 bases; unmatched junction bases: 3. Per germline, CDR1 LNHNV and CDR2 YYDKDF (reference sequence). This CDR3 spans 15 amino acids. The CDR3 sequence: CATSRGGQDNQPQHF. Here the CDR3 DNA reads TGTGCCACCAGCAGAGGCGGACAGGACAATCAGCCCCAGCATTTT.

In its sample, this clone was seen once. The CDR3 nucleotides read TGTGCCAGCAGCACAGGGGGCCTTAGCACAGATACGCAGTATTTT. Translating it yields CASSTGGLSTDTQYF. This chain connects TRBV28 to TRBJ2-3, with 9 positions matching TRBD1. The CDR3 contains 15 residues. Germline V gene data show CDR1 as MDHEN and CDR2 as SYDVKM. The ends lost 6 bases at V and 0 bases at J; junction bases unmatched: 4.

V and J are TRBV19 and TRBJ2-1, with 11 positions matching TRBD2. Germline lookup yields CDR1 LNHDA and CDR2 SQIVND (reference sequence). There are 16 residues in the CDR3. The ends lost 5 bases at V and 5 bases at J; junction bases unmatched: 8. This CDR3 is CASSPVAGGRNNEQFF. Here the CDR3 DNA reads TGTGCCAGTAGTCCCGTAGCGGGAGGGCGGAACAATGAGCAGTTCTTC.

This chain uses TRBV7-9 with TRBJ1-2, with D perhaps TRBD1 (6 bases). V lost 3 bases and J 1 base, leaving 9 bases between the germline ends. There are 14 residues in the CDR3. Germline CDR1 SEHNR, CDR2 FQNEAQ (reference sequence). In DNA, the CDR3 is TGTGCCAGCAGCTTCAGGGGCGATAACTATGGCTACACCTTC. It yields the protein CASSFRGDNYGYTF.

The V call is TRBV5-1, the J call TRBJ2-3; a possible D gene is TRBD2 (6 bases). V dropped 3 bases and J dropped 3 bases, with 11 bases sitting between them. Per the germline V gene, CDR1 is SGHRS and CDR2 is YFSETQ. The CDR3 runs to 14 residues. The chain's CDR3 is CASSSAGWTDTQYF. The CDR3 bases are TGCGCCAGCAGCTCCGCGGGATGGACAGATACGCAGTATTTT.

This clone was counted a single time. The chain combines TRBV6-1 with TRBJ1-2, with D perhaps TRBD1 (6 bases). In germline, CDR1 is MNHNS, CDR2 SASEGT. V was shortened by 3 bases and J by 4 bases, with 9 bases between the two germline ends. The CDR3 consists of 13 residues. CDR3 in DNA: TGTGCCAGCAGTGATCCGGACAGCTATGGCTACACCTTC. This sequence encodes CASSDPDSYGYTF.

The V gene is TRBV5-4, the J gene TRBJ1-5; weak D call: TRBD1 (5 bases). V was pared by 3 bases and J by 0 bases, with 7 bases between. Germline CDR1 and CDR2: SGHNT and YYREEE (reference sequence). This CDR3 is 14 amino acids long. CDR3 sequence reads: CASSSQGSNQPQHF. In nucleotides, the CDR3 is TGTGCCAGCAGCTCCCAGGGTAGCAATCAGCCCCAGCATTTT.

This chain connects TRBV5-4 to TRBJ2-5; TRBD2 matches 10 bases. The germline V gene encodes CDR1 SGHNT and CDR2 YYREEE (reference sequence). CDR3 length: 16 amino acids. Germline trimming cut 4 bases from V and 2 bases from J; bases unmatched to any gene: 8. The CDR3 nucleotides read TGTGCCAGCAGCCGGCCGGGACTAGCGTTTCAAGAGACCCAGTACTTC. Translating it yields CASSRPGLAFQETQYF.

This rearrangement joins TRBV7-2 to TRBJ1-1; perhaps TRBD1 as D (5 bases). Trimming removed 1 base from V and 3 bases from J, with 9 bases in between. The CDR3 is 14 residues long. Germline lookup yields CDR1 SGHTA and CDR2 FQGNSA. Written as DNA, the CDR3 is TGTGCCAGCAGCTTAGGGGCAGGGTACACTGAAGCTTTCTTT. Translation gives CASSLGAGYTEAFF.

CDR3 sequence (DNA): TGTGCCAGCTCACGCGATTCGGGACAGGGCGACACCGGGGAGCTGTTTTTT. It codes for CASSRDSGQGDTGELFF. The chain links TRBV18 to TRBJ2-2; 9 bases map to TRBD1. Germline V gene data show CDR1 as KGHSH and CDR2 as LQKENI. The CDR3 sequence is 17 residues long. V dropped 4 bases and J dropped 3; count of bases not matched to a gene: 9.